Below are 23 T cell receptor beta chains sequenced from a single sample in a study of control samples from healthy donors and cancer patients. The method was immunoSEQ multiplex PCR; TCRdb's version includes in-frame clones alone and lacks a portion of them. This sample carries roughly 64,000 clones, just over 90% of them seen once, and the ten largest clones take more than 1%. The sequencing sample was made of PBMCs. Source of these receptors: a woman aged 45-60 years with colorectal cancer.

The CDR3: CASSPQAGNFIPYEQYF. CDR3 coding DNA: TGTGCCAGTAGTCCCCAGGCGGGAAACTTTATCCCCTACGAGCAGTACTTC. This rearrangement joins TRBV19 to TRBJ2-7; perhaps TRBD2 as D (6 bases). Germline CDR1 LNHDA, CDR2 SQIVND (reference sequence). The V end lost 5 bases, the J end lost 2 bases, and 22 bases lay between the germline ends. CDR3 length equals 17 residues.

The chain carries TRBV15 and TRBJ1-1; D gene uncertain. V was trimmed by 0 bases and J by 0 bases, leaving 5 bases between them. From germline, CDR1 is LNHNV and CDR2 YYDKDF (reference sequence). This CDR3 spans 14 amino acids. CDR3 in amino acids: CATSREPMNTEAFF. The CDR3 coding sequence is TGTGCCACCAGCAGAGAACCCATGAACACTGAAGCTTTCTTT.

The V call is TRBV2, the J call TRBJ2-5, with 15 bases lining up with TRBD2. Germline CDR1 and CDR2: SNHLY and FYNNEI. V lost 6 bases to trimming and J lost 2 bases; unmatched junction nucleotides: 4. The CDR3 length is 16 residues. The DNA of the CDR3 is TGTGCCAGCAGGGGGACTAGCGGGGGGACGCAAGAGACCCAGTACTTC. Translation: CASRGTSGGTQETQYF.

This clone showed up just once. The rearrangement uses TRBV11-2 and TRBJ2-1; TRBD2 agrees at 15 bases. V gave up 5 bases and J gave up 4 bases; unmatched junction bases: 3. There are 16 residues in the CDR3. Germline V gives CDR1 SGHAT, CDR2 FQNNGV. CDR3 loop: CASSGLAGGTYNEQFF. CDR3 sequence (DNA): TGTGCCAGCAGCGGACTAGCGGGAGGGACTTACAATGAGCAGTTCTTC.

This chain connects TRBV19 to TRBJ2-3; 9 nucleotides agree with TRBD2. J was trimmed by 14 bases and V by 5 bases; bases with no gene match: 8. Per the germline V gene, CDR1 is LNHDA and CDR2 is SQIVND (reference sequence). This CDR3 comprises 12 residues. The CDR3 DNA is TGTGCCAGTAGTGTGACTAGCGGAAAGATGTATTTT. Its translation is CASSVTSGKMYF.

This clone turned up a few times. This chain's CDR3 is CASSRSELSSYNSPLHF. In DNA form, the CDR3 reads TGTGCCAGCAGCCGCTCGGAACTGAGCTCCTATAATTCACCCCTCCACTTT. The chain joins TRBV5-8 to TRBJ1-6; no clear D gene. Per germline, CDR1 SGHTS and CDR2 YDEGEE. The CDR3 covers 17 residues. The V end was cut by 4 bases, the J end by 0 bases, with 14 bases between.

Of note for this clone: Different DNA sequences within this sample yield the same CDR3. This chain connects TRBV9 to TRBJ2-3; 8 bases are a match to TRBD2. This CDR3 has 15 residues. V dropped 1 base and J dropped 4; count of bases not matched to a gene: 5. Germline CDR1 reads SGDLS; CDR2 reads YYNGEE. CDR3 sequence: CASSVIPGGADTQYF. The DNA of the CDR3 is TGTGCCAGCAGCGTAATTCCGGGGGGGGCAGATACGCAGTATTTT.

This chain links TRBV28 with TRBJ2-7; D possibly corresponds to TRBD1 (5 bases). The length of the CDR3 is 13 residues. The V gene's germline CDR1 is MDHEN and CDR2 SYDVKM. V was trimmed by 4 bases and J by 6 bases, leaving 13 bases between them. In DNA form, the CDR3 reads TGTGCCAGCAGTTCAGACAGCCTCCGCGAGCAGTACTTC. Translated: CASSSDSLREQYF.

This clone was recorded a few times. V and J are TRBV4-1 and TRBJ1-4; D may be TRBD1 (5 bases). This CDR3 has 15 residues. From germline, CDR1 is MGHRA and CDR2 YSYEKL. Trimming shortened V by 4 bases and J by 0 bases, and 9 bases separated the two germline ends. The CDR3 spells CASSPTATTNEKLFF. The CDR3 region has the DNA TGCGCCAGCAGCCCGACAGCGACAACTAATGAAAAACTGTTTTTT.

The chain links TRBV21-1 to TRBJ1-2; whether TRBD1, the table's D call, matches the DNA was not checked. TRBV21-1 is shown as a pseudogene. The CDR3 runs 17 residues. CDR3 in amino acids: CASSALHRDRHPYGYTF. Here the CDR3 DNA reads TGTGCCAGCAGCGCACTCCACCGGGACAGACACCCCTATGGCTACACCTTC.

With respect to this clone: One junction end disagrees with the germline gene, perhaps due to a read error. DNA for the CDR3: TGTGCCAGCAGCTACTACGAGCAGTACTTC. Translation: CASSYYEQYF. This rearrangement joins TRBV6-5 to TRBJ2-7; D gene uncertain. The length of the CDR3 is 10 residues. CDR1 and CDR2 (germline): MNHEY, SVGAGI.

The V and J genes are TRBV5-5 and TRBJ1-1; D is perhaps TRBD1 (6 bases). Trimming took off 2 bases at V and 4 bases at J, with 9 bases between the two ends. CDR3 length: 13 amino acids. Germline CDR1 and CDR2: SGHKS and YYEKEE (reference sequence). This CDR3 is CASSLQGGTEAFF. The CDR3 nucleotides read TGTGCCAGCAGCTTACAGGGTGGCACTGAAGCTTTCTTT.

This clone was seen once. The V and J genes are TRBV25-1 and TRBJ2-5; tentatively, D is TRBD1 or TRBD2 (5 bases each). This CDR3 spans 14 amino acids. Trimming removed 2 bases at V and 5 bases at J, with 12 bases between. Germline V gives CDR1 MGHDK, CDR2 SYGVNS. CDR3 nucleotide sequence: TGTGCCAGCAGTGAAGCCGGGGCGGTTGAGACCCAGTACTTC. Translation gives CASSEAGAVETQYF.

This chain links TRBV5-1 with TRBJ2-5; 8 bases map to TRBD2. The CDR3 extends over 15 amino acids. After removal of 4 bases from V and 5 bases from J, the junction contained 10 bases not matched to a gene. Germline V gene sequence: CDR1 SGHRS, CDR2 YFSETQ. CDR3 coding DNA: TGCGCCAGCAGCGCGGATCGGGGGGGCCGGGAGACCCAGTACTTC. Its translation: CASSADRGGRETQYF. Drawing the rest from reference TRBV5-1 and TRBJ2-5, the complete variable domain is KAGVTQTPRYLIKTRGQQVTLSCSPISGHRSVSWYQQTPGQGLQFLFEYFSETQRNKGNFPGRFSGRQFSNSRSEMNVSTLELGDSALYLCASSADRGGRETQYFGPGTRLLVL.

The rearrangement uses TRBV5-1 and TRBJ2-1, with 11 bases aligning to TRBD2. Trimming at V came to 4 bases and at J to 5 bases, leaving 5 bases not matched to a gene. The CDR3 is 15 residues long. The V gene's germline CDR1 is SGHRS and CDR2 YFSETQ. For the CDR3, the DNA is TGCGCCAGCAGCCGTACGACTAGCGGGGACAATGAGCAGTTCTTC. This translates into CASSRTTSGDNEQFF.

The rearrangement joins TRBV12-3 or TRBV12-4 to TRBJ1-3, with a possible D match to TRBD1 (6 bases). V gave up 10 bases and J gave up 2 bases, with 12 bases separating them. This CDR3 region has 13 residues. The CDR3, as DNA: TGTGCCACATCAGGGGACGCTGGAAACACCATATATTTT. Translating it yields CATSGDAGNTIYF.

The rearrangement uses TRBV18 and TRBJ2-6; D gene unclear. From germline, CDR1 is KGHSH and CDR2 LQKENI. CDR3 length: 17 amino acids. Trimming cost V 1 base and J 3 bases, with 13 bases left between them. CDR3 loop: CASSPRPTGDGANVLTF. Here the CDR3 DNA reads TGTGCCAGCTCACCACGGCCGACCGGTGATGGGGCCAACGTCCTGACTTTC. The entire variable domain, with the rest obtained from reference TRBV18 and TRBJ2-6, is as follows: NAGVMQNPRHLVRRRGQEARLRCSPMKGHSHVYWYRQLPEEGLKFMVYLQKENIIDESGMPKERFSAEFPKEGPSILRIQQVVRGDSAAYFCASSPRPTGDGANVLTFGAGSRLTVL.

J is TRBJ2-1 and V is TRBV2; TRBD2 matches 9 bases. With V trimmed by 6 bases and J by 0 bases, 3 bases remained unmatched. The CDR3 is 15 residues long. Germline-derived CDR1 and CDR2 are SNHLY and FYNNEI. CDR3 protein: CASRHSGSSYNEQFF. The DNA for the CDR3 is TGTGCCAGCAGACATAGCGGGAGCTCCTACAATGAGCAGTTCTTC.

The chain employs TRBV19 and TRBJ1-1; maybe TRBD1 (6 bases). Germline CDR1 and CDR2: LNHDA and SQIVND (reference sequence). The CDR3 spans 14 residues. V lost 5 bases and J 0 bases, leaving 10 bases between the germline ends. The CDR3 loop is CASSARQVNTEAFF. CDR3 in DNA: TGTGCCAGTAGTGCAAGACAGGTGAACACTGAAGCTTTCTTT. The entire variable domain, with the rest obtained from reference TRBV19 and TRBJ1-1, is as follows: DGGITQSPKYLFRKEGQNVTLSCEQNLNHDAMYWYRQDPGQGLRLIYYSQIVNDFQKGDIAEGYSVSREKKESFPLTVTSAQKNPTAFYLCASSARQVNTEAFFGQGTRLTVV.

The chain carries TRBV7-9 and TRBJ2-7, with D possibly being TRBD1 (5 bases). This CDR3 is built from 14 residues. Germline values: CDR1 SEHNR, CDR2 FQNEAQ (reference sequence). V dropped 0 bases and J dropped 1 base, with 7 bases sitting between them. This CDR3 is CASSLADSSYEQYF. For the CDR3, the DNA is TGTGCCAGCAGCTTAGCTGACAGTTCCTACGAGCAGTACTTC. Complete variable domain (other parts from reference TRBV7-9 and TRBJ2-7): DTGVSQNPRHKITKRGQNVTFRCDPISEHNRLYWYRQTLGQGPEFLTYFQNEAQLEKSRLLSDRFSAERPKGSFSTLEIQRTEQGDSAMYLCASSLADSSYEQYFGPGTRLTVT.

The chain carries TRBV11-2 and TRBJ1-4; unclear D gene. The CDR3 is made up of 16 amino acids. V was trimmed by 1 base and J by 1 base, leaving 10 bases between them. Germline-derived CDR1 and CDR2 are SGHAT and FQNNGV. The CDR3 sequence: CASSLGIGRTNEKLFF. The CDR3 region has the DNA TGTGCCAGCAGCTTAGGGATTGGCCGAACTAATGAAAAACTGTTTTTT.

This chain joins TRBV10-1 and TRBJ2-2; D might be TRBD2 (5 bases). Trimming shortened V by 0 bases and J by 4 bases, and 12 bases separated the two germline ends. The CDR3 extends over 16 amino acids. Germline CDR1 is WNHNN and CDR2 is SYGVQD (reference sequence). CDR3 region: CASSESLRAGTGELFF. CDR3 nucleotides: TGCGCCAGCAGTGAGTCGCTGAGGGCGGGCACCGGGGAGCTGTTTTTT.

CDR3 protein: CASYLPQVNYGYTF. The CDR3 region has the DNA TGTGCCAGTTATTTGCCACAGGTTAACTATGGCTACACCTTC. The rearrangement joins TRBV6-5 to TRBJ1-2; a possible D gene is TRBD1 (5 bases). Germline V lookup: CDR1 MNHEY, CDR2 SVGAGI. The CDR3 has 14 residues. V lost 9 bases to trimming and J lost 1 base, with 15 bases between them.